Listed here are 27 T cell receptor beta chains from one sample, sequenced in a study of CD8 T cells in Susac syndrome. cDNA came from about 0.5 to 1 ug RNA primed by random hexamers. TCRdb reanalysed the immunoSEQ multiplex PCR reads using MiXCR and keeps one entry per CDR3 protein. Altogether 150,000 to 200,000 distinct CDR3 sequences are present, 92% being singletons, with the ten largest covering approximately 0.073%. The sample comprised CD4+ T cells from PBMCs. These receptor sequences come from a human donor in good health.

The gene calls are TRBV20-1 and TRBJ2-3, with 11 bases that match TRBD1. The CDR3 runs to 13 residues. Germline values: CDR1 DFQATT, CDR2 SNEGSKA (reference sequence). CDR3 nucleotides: TGCACCGGACAGGGGGCGGGGACAGATACGCAGTATTTT. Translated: CTGQGAGTDTQYF.

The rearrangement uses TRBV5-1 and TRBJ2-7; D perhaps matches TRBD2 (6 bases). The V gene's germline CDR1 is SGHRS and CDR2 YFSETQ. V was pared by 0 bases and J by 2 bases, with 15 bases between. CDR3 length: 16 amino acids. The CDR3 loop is CASSLVFGGSTYEQYF. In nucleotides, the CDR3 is TGCGCCAGCAGCTTGGTTTTCGGGGGATCTACCTACGAGCAGTACTTC.

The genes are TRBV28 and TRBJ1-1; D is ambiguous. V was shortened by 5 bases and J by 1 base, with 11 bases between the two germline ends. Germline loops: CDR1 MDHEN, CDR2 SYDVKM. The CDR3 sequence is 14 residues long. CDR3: CASSPLPRNTEAFF. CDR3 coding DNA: TGTGCCAGCAGTCCACTTCCAAGGAACACTGAAGCTTTCTTT.

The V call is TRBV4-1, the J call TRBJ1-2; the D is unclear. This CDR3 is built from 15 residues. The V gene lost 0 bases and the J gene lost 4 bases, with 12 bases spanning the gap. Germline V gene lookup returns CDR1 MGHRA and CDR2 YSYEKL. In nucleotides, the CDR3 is TGCGCCAGCAGCCAAGATACGGGGAGCCCCTATGGCTACACCTTC. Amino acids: CASSQDTGSPYGYTF.

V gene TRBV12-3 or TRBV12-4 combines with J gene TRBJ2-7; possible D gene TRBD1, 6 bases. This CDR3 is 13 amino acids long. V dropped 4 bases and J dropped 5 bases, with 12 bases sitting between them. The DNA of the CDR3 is TGTGCCAGCAGTTCCACAGGGAGCGACGAGCAGTACTTC. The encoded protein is CASSSTGSDEQYF.

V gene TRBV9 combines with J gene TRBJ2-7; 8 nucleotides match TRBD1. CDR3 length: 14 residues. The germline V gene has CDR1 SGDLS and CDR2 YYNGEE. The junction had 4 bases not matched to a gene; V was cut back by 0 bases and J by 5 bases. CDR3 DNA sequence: TGTGCCAGCAGCGTAGGGGACAGGTCGCACGAGCAGTACTTC. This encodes CASSVGDRSHEQYF.

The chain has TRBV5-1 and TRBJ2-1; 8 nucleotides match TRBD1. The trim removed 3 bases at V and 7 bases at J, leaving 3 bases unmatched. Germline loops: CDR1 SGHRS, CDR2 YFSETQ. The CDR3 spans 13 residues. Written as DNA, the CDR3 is TGCGCCAGCAGCTCGGACAGGGAGAATGAGCAGTTCTTC. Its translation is CASSSDRENEQFF. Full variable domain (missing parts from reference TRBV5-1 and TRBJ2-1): KAGVTQTPRYLIKTRGQQVTLSCSPISGHRSVSWYQQTPGQGLQFLFEYFSETQRNKGNFPGRFSGRQFSNSRSEMNVSTLELGDSALYLCASSSDRENEQFFGPGTRLTVL.

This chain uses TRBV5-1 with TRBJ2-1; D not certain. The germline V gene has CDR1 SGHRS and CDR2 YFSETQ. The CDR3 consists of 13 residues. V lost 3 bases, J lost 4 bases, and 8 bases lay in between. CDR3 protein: CASSSSQYNEQFF. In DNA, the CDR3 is TGCGCCAGCAGCTCCTCCCAGTACAATGAGCAGTTCTTC.

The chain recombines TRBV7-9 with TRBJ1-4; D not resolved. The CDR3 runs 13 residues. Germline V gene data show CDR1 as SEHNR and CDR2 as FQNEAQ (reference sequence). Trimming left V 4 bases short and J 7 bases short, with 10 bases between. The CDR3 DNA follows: TGTGCCAGCAGCTACCTACAGTCTGAAAAACTGTTTTTT. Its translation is CASSYLQSEKLFF. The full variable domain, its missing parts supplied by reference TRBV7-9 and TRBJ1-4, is DTGVSQNPRHKITKRGQNVTFRCDPISEHNRLYWYRQTLGQGPEFLTYFQNEAQLEKSRLLSDRFSAERPKGSFSTLEIQRTEQGDSAMYLCASSYLQSEKLFFGSGTQLSVL.

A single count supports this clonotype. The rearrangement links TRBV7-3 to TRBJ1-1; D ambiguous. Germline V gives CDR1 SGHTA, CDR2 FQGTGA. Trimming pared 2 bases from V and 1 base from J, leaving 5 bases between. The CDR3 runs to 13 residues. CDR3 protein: CASSLSQNTEAFF. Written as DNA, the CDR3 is TGTGCCAGCAGCTTATCGCAGAACACTGAAGCTTTCTTT.

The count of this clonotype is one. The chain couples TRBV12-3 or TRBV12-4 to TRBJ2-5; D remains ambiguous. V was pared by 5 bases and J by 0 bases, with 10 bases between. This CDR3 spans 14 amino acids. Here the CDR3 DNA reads TGTGCCAGCAGTCCGGCCCCGCACCAAGAGACCCAGTACTTC. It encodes CASSPAPHQETQYF.

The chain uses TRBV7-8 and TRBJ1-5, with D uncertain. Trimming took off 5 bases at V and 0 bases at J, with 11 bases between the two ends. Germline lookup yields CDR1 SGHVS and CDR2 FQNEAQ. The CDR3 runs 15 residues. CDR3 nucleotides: TGTGCCAGCAGCCCGACAATGAATAGCAATCAGCCCCAGCATTTT. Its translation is CASSPTMNSNQPQHF. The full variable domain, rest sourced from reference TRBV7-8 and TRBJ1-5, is GAGVSQSPRYKVAKRGQDVALRCDPISGHVSLFWYQQALGQGPEFLTYFQNEAQLDKSGLPSDRFFAERPEGSVSTLKIQRTQQEDSAVYLCASSPTMNSNQPQHFGDGTRLSIL.

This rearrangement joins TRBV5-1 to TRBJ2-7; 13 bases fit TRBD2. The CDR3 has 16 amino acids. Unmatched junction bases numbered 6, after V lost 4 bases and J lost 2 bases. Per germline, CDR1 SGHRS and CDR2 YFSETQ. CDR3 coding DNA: TGCGCCAGCAGCCCTCCTGGACTAGCGGGAGCCTACGAGCAGTACTTC. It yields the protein CASSPPGLAGAYEQYF.

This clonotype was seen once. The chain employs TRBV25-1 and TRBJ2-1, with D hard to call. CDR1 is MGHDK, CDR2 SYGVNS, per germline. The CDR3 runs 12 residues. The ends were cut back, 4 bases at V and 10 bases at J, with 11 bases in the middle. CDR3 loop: CASSVATREQFF. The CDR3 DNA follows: TGTGCCAGCAGTGTCGCCACCAGGGAGCAGTTCTTC.

CDR3 protein: CASRIGGTYQGTDTEAFF. For the CDR3, the DNA is TGCGCCAGCAGAATTGGGGGGACCTACCAAGGTACGGACACTGAAGCTTTCTTT. The rearrangement joins TRBV10-2 to TRBJ1-1; possibly TRBD1 for D (5 bases). The CDR3 runs 18 residues. Looked up from germline, CDR1 is WSHSY and CDR2 is SAAADI. The ends were cut back, 6 bases at V and 3 bases at J, with 26 bases in the middle.

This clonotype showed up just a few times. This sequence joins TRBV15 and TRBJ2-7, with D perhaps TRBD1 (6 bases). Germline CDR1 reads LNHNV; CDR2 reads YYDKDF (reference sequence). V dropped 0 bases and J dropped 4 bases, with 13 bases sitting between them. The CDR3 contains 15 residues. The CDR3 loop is CATSRDSGGRYEQYF. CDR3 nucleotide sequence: TGTGCCACCAGCAGAGATTCTGGGGGCCGGTACGAGCAGTACTTC.

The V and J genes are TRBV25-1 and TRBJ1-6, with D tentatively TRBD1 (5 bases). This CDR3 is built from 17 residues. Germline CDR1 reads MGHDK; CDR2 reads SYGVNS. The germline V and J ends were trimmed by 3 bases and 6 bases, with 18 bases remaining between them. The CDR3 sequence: CASSDSPGPAFNSPLHF. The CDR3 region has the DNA TGTGCCAGCAGTGACTCTCCGGGACCAGCTTTTAATTCACCCCTCCACTTT. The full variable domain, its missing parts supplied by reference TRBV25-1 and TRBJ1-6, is EADIYQTPRYLVIGTGKKITLECSQTMGHDKMYWYQQDPGMELHLIHYSYGVNSTEKGDLSSESTVSRIRTEHFPLTLESARPSHTSQYLCASSDSPGPAFNSPLHFGNGTRLTVT.

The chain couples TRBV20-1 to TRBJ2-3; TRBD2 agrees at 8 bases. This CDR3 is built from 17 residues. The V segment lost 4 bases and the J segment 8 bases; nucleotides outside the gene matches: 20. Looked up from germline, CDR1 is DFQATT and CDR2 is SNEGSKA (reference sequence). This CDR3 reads CSATASRAGVTGGTQYF. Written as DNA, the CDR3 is TGCAGTGCTACCGCATCCCGAGCGGGAGTAACGGGCGGTACGCAGTATTTT.

This CDR3 reads CSARGTVGTQYF. The CDR3 nucleotides read TGCAGTGCTCGAGGGACTGTGGGGACCCAGTACTTC. The chain recombines TRBV20-1 with TRBJ2-5; possible D gene TRBD2, 6 bases. V gave up 5 bases and J gave up 7 bases, with 14 bases separating them. CDR3 size: 12 residues. Germline V gives CDR1 DFQATT, CDR2 SNEGSKA (reference sequence).

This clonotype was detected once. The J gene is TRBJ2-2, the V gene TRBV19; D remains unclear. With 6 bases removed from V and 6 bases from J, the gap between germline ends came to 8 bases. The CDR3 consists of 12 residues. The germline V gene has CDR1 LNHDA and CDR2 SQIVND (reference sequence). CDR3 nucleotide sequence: TGTGCCAGTAGGCGTCGACCCGGGGAGCTGTTTTTT. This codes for CASRRRPGELFF.

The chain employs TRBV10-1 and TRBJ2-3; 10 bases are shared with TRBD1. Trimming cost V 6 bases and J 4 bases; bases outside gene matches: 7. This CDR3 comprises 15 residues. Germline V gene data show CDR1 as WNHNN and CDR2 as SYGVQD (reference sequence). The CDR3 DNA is TGCGCCAGCAGCGGGGGACAGGGGAGGGCAGATACGCAGTATTTT. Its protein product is CASSGGQGRADTQYF.

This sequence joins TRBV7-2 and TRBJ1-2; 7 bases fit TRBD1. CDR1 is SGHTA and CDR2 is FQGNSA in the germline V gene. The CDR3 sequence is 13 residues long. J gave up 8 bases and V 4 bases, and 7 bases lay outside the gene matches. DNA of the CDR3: TGTGCCAGCAGCTCGACAGGGTTCGACGGCTACACCTTC. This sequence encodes CASSSTGFDGYTF.

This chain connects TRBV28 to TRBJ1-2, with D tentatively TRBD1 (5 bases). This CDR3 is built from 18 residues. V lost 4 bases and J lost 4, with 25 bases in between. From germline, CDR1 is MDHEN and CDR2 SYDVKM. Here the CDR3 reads CASSSFGRGGKDGYGYTF. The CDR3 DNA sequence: TGTGCCAGCAGTTCCTTCGGACGGGGGGGAAAAGACGGCTATGGCTACACCTTC.

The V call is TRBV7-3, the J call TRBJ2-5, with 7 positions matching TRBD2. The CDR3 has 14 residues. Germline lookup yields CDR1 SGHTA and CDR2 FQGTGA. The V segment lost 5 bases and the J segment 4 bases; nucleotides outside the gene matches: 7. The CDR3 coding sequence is TGTGCCAGCAGCCCCACCGGGGGGAGAGAGACCCAGTACTTC. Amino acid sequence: CASSPTGGRETQYF.

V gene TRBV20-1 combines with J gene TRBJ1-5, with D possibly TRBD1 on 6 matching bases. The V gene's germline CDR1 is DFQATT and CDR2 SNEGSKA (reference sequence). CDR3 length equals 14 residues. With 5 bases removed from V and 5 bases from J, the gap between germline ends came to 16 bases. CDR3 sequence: CSARSRQGHQPQHF. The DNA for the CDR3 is TGCAGTGCTCGTTCCCGGCAGGGGCATCAGCCCCAGCATTTT.

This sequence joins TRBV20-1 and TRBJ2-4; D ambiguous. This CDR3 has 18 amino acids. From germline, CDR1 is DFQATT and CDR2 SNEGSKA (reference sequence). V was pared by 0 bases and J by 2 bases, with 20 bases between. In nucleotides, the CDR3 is TGCAGTGCTAGAGATCCGGAATACGCCTCCGATTCCAAAAACATTCAGTACTTC. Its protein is CSARDPEYASDSKNIQYF.

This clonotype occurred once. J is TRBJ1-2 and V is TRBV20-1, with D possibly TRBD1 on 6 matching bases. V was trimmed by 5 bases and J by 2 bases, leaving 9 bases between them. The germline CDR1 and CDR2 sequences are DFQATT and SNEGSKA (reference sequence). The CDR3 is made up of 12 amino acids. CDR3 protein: CSAWTENYGYTF. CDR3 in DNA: TGCAGTGCTTGGACAGAAAACTATGGCTACACCTTC.